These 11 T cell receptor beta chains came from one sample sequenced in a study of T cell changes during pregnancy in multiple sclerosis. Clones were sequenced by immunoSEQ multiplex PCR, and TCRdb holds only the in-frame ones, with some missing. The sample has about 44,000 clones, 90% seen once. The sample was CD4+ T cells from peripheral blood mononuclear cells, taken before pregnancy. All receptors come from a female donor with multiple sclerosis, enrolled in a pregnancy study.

The CDR3 DNA follows: TGTGCCAGCAGATACGAGGGCAATGAGCAGTTCTTC. It codes for CASRYEGNEQFF. The chain recombines TRBV5-8 with TRBJ2-1, with D tentatively TRBD2 (5 bases). The length of the CDR3 is 12 residues. Germline lookup yields CDR1 SGHTS and CDR2 YDEGEE. Trimming left V 5 bases short and J 6 bases short, with 9 bases between.

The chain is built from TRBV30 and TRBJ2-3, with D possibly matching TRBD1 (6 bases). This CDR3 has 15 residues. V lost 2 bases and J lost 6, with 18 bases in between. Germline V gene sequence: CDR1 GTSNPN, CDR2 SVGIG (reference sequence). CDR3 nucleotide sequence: TGTGCCTGGAGTAAGCAGGGGTGGCACAAGGATACGCAGTATTTT. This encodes CAWSKQGWHKDTQYF.

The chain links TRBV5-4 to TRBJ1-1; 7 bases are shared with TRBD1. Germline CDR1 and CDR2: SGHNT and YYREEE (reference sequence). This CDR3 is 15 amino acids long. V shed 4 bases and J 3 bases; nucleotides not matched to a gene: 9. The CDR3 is CASSRSTGSDTEAFF. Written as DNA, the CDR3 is TGTGCCAGCAGCCGCTCGACAGGGAGTGACACTGAAGCTTTCTTT.

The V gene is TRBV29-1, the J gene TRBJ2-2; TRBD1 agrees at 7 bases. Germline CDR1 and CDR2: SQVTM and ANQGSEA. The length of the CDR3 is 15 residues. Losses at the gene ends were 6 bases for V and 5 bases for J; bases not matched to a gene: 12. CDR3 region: CSVAKGGSGTGELFF. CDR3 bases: TGCAGCGTAGCCAAAGGGGGCTCGGGGACCGGGGAGCTGTTTTTT.

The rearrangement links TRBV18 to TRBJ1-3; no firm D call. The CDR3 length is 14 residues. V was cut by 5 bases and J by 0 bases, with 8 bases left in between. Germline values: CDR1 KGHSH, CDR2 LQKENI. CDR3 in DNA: TGTGCCAGCTCAGCAGAAATCTCTGGAAACACCATATATTTT. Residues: CASSAEISGNTIYF.

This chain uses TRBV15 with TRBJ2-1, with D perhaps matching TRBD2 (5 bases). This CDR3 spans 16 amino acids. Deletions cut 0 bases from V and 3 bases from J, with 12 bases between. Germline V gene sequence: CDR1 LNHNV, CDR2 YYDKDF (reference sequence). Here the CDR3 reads CATSRDRTPIYNEQFF. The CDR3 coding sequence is TGTGCCACCAGCAGAGATAGGACTCCAATCTACAATGAGCAGTTCTTC.

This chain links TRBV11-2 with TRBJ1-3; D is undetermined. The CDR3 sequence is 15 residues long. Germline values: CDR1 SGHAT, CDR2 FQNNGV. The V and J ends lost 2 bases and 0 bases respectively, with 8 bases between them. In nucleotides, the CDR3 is TGTGCCAGCAGCTTAATCCCAGACTCTGGAAACACCATATATTTT. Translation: CASSLIPDSGNTIYF.

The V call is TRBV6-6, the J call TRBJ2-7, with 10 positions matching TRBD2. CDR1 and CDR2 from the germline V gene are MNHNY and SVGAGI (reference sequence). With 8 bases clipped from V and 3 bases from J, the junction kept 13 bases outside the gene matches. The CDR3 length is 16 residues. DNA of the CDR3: TGTGCCAGCCGAGACTGGACTAGCGGAAAGATCTACGAGCAGTACTTC. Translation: CASRDWTSGKIYEQYF.

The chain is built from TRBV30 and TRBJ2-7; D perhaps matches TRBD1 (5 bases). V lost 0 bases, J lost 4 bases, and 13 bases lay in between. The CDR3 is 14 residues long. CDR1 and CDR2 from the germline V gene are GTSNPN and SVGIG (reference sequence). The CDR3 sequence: CAWSVHRPTYEQYF. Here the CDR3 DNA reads TGTGCCTGGAGTGTACACAGGCCCACTTACGAGCAGTACTTC.

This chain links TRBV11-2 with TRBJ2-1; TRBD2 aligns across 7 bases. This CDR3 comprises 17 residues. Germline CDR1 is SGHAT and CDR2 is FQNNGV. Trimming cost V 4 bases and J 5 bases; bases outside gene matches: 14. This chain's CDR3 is CASSSGQGGMGDNEQFF. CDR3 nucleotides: TGTGCCAGCAGCTCGGGGCAGGGAGGGATGGGGGACAATGAGCAGTTCTTC.

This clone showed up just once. This CDR3 is CASSSRDEQFF. The CDR3 bases are TGTGCCAGCAGCTCTCGAGATGAGCAGTTCTTC. This chain links TRBV7-9 with TRBJ2-1; D not resolved. There are 11 residues in the CDR3. Per the germline V gene, CDR1 is SEHNR and CDR2 is FQNEAQ (reference sequence). V lost 4 bases and J lost 8, with 6 bases in between.